Detailed here is one T cell receptor (beta chain). Its antigen is not known. The data originate from a study of cytomegalovirus exposure and HLA in healthy donors. At the level of the study: In a later analysis, the approximately 120 validation repertoires were reported to have used the same platform as the 600 to 800 first-cohort repertoires. General study findings and limits: A classifier reportedly called cytomegalovirus status with high sensitivity and specificity. Listed as cytomegalovirus-associated were 150 to 200 TCR beta chains.

CDR1 is LNHDA, CDR2 SQIVND, per germline (reference sequence). The CDR3 length is 14 residues. V was cut by 5 bases and J by 5 bases, with 12 bases left in between. Assay: immunoSEQ multiplex PCR; the TCRdb copy retains only in-frame clones and omits some. The sample has 150,000 to 200,000 clones; more than 65% are singletons. The rearrangement uses TRBV19 and TRBJ1-4; D remains ambiguous. Sequenced material: PBMCs. This clonotype originated in a woman in her late teens or twenties in good health and CMV-seropositive. CDR3 region: CASSRGYGNEKLFF. CDR3 coding DNA: TGTGCCAGTAGTCGAGGGTATGGGAATGAAAAACTGTTTTTT.